The TCR beta chain under discussion was sequenced for a study of blood T cells in healthy people across ages (dated by TCRdb to 2014 to 2015). Background on the whole study: In model experiments, template switching captured roughly one uniquely barcoded TCR beta cDNA molecule for every two T cells. The study analyzed two additional independent replicas of 1 million unique cDNA reads from the same blood draw for two donors, one aged 18 to 30 and one aged 80 or older. The donors were divided into four age groups: young (average around 16 years), middle-aged (around 37), aged (approximately 59) and long-lived (82). Using deep sequencing normalized with unique cDNA molecular identifiers, the study measured how TCR beta repertoire diversity changes with age. To avoid experimental bias, donors of different ages were distributed randomly across sequencing lanes. Study-wide findings and limitations: As age increased, observed TCR beta diversity per million T cells dropped in a roughly linear way, and a significant reduction was already evident by age roughly 40. Because the CMV infection status of the donors was unknown, age-related changes in expanded clonotypes may potentially have been confounded. Estimates of total diversity based on one million sequenced T cells were regarded as lower bounds and as underestimates. Observed TCR beta diversity correlated strongly with the percentage of naive T cells measured by flow cytometry. Bulk unsorted PBMC profiling prevented conclusive comparison of naive and antigen-experienced compartments. Compared with the aged group, more naive CD4+ T cells, fewer expanded clones and increased TCR diversity were shown by the long-lived group, suggesting age selection.

The library was obtained by 5' RACE. The instrument given in TCRdb is Illumina HiSeq 2500. A second PCR of about 7 to 12 cycles was performed with a sample-barcoded 5' primer and a J-beta primer mix. Each TCR beta cDNA molecule received a unique molecular identifier from a template-switch 5' adaptor carrying 12 random nucleotides. Each sample yielded at least 3 million CDR3-containing paired-end reads. All of the RNA was converted into first-strand cDNA using the Mint cDNA synthesis kit, with a TRBC-specific oligonucleotide serving as the primer. Following uracil-DNA glycosylase treatment, all cDNA underwent a first 18-cycle PCR with the universal primers M1SS and BC2_uni_R. Regarding the original processing steps: Normalization of each sample was performed by random selection of 1 million high-quality reads, each carrying a distinct molecular identifier. Instead of being binned into consensus sequences, reads that shared molecular identifiers were thrown out. CDR3 identification, clonotype clustering and error correction used MiTCR with a Q25 quality threshold and the strictest error-elimination algorithm. A nonparametric unseen species model using Euler transformation provided a lower-bound estimate of total TCR beta diversity. TCRdb reprocessing: public reads trimmed at Q25 with fastp, clones called with MiXCR, in-frame beta chains kept. When rows share a CDR3 protein, they turn into one entry using the most common DNA and genes. In this record, the V and J calls reflect TCRdb's handling and not the investigators' own analysis. Counted in this sample were 850,000 or so distinct CDR3 sequences; about 28% of them appeared once. The ten top clones hold roughly 17% of the sample.

The 39 donors, aged roughly 6 to 95 years, were systemically healthy Caucasian individuals from Russia. Each donor gave roughly 11 milliliters of peripheral blood, drawn into EDTA-treated Vacutainer tubes. Ficoll-Paque density-gradient centrifugation was used to isolate PBMCs, with at least 7 million obtained per sample. Trizol reagent was used to extract total RNA from the PBMCs, yielding at least 6 micrograms per sample. Naive CD45RAhigh/CD27high T cell percentages were measured by flow cytometry on a PBMC aliquot from every donor. This clonotype has ten or more counts. The target of this receptor is not known. The record has no base qualities; no much larger clone is one base away. In the germline V gene, CDR1 corresponds to ENHRY and CDR2 to SYGVKD. V loses 11 bases at its end and J loses 7 bases; junction bases beyond the gene matches: 10. Taken from cysteine to phenylalanine, the CDR3 has 14 residues. CDR3 DNA only is kept here, 42 bases in frame from base 1.

Sequenced input: blood. The chain was built from TRBV10-3 and TRBJ2-1, with 11 junctional bases fitting TRBD1. This clonotype originated in a woman older than 75 in good health. In nucleotide form, the sequence is TGTGCCCTAAGTGGGGACAGGGGGGAAAATGAGCAGTTCTTC. Its translation is CALSGDRGENEQFF.